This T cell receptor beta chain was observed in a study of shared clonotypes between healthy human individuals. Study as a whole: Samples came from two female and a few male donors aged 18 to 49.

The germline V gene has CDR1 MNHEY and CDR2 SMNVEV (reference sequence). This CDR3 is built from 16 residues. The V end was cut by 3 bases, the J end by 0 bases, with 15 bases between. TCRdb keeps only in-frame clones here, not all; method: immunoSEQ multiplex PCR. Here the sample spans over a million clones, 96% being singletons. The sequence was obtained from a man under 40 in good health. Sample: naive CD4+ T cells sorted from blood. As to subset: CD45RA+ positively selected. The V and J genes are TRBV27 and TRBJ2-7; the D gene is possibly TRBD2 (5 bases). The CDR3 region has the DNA TGTGCCAGCAGTTTCAGGACTCTAGGACCCTCCTACGAGCAGTACTTC. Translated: CASSFRTLGPSYEQYF.